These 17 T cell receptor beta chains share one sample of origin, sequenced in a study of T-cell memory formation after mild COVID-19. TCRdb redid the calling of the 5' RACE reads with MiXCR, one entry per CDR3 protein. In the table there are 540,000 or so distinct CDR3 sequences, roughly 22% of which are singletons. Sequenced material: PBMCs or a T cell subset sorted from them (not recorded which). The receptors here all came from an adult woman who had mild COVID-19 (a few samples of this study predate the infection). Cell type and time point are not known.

The CDR3 protein is CATSDPGTKNTGELFF. Written as DNA, the CDR3 is TGTGCCACCAGTGACCCCGGGACCAAAAACACCGGGGAGCTGTTTTTT. This chain uses TRBV24-1 with TRBJ2-2, with D possibly being TRBD1 or TRBD2 (5 bases each). CDR1 is KGHDR and CDR2 is SFDVKD in the germline V gene. Trimming took 4 bases from V and 2 from J, leaving 13 bases between them. The CDR3 runs to 16 residues.

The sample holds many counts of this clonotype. This chain's CDR3 is CAWSVKGALQLSNQPQHF. DNA of the CDR3: TGTGCCTGGAGTGTAAAGGGGGCACTACAACTCAGCAATCAGCCCCAGCATTTT. This chain links TRBV30 with TRBJ1-5, with 7 bases fitting TRBD1. With V trimmed by 0 bases and J by 1 base, 12 bases remained unmatched. The CDR3 contains 18 residues. Germline assignment: CDR1 GTSNPN and CDR2 SVGIG (reference sequence). The full variable domain, with the rest looked up from reference TRBV30 and TRBJ1-5, is SQTIHQWPATLVQPVGSPLSLECTVEGTSNPNLYWYRQAAGRGLQLLFYSVGIGQISSEVPQNLSASRPQDRQFILSSKKLLLSDSGFYLCAWSVKGALQLSNQPQHFGDGTRLSIL.

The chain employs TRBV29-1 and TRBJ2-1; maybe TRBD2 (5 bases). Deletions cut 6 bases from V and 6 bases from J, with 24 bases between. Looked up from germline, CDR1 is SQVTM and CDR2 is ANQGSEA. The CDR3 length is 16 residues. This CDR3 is CSVGLGGRGWSNEQFF. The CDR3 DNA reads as TGCAGCGTCGGGTTGGGTGGGAGAGGGTGGAGCAATGAGCAGTTCTTC.

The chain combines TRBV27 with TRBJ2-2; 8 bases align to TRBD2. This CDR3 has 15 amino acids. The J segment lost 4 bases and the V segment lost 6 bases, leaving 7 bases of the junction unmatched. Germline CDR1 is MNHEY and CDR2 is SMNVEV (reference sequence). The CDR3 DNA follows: TGTGCCAGCAGCTTAGCGGGGTCGGGCACCGGGGAGCTGTTTTTT. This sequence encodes CASSLAGSGTGELFF.

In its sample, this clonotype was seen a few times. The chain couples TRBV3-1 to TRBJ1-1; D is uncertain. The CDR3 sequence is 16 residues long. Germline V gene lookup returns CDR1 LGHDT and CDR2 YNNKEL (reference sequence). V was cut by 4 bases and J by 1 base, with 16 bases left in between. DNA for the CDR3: TGTGCCAGCAGCCCGTCCGGAGGGTTCGGGAACACTGAAGCTTTCTTT. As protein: CASSPSGGFGNTEAFF.

The CDR3 spells CASSPDSGGYTDTQYF. The CDR3 DNA reads as TGTGCCAGCAGCCCCGATAGCGGGGGATACACAGATACGCAGTATTTT. The gene calls are TRBV7-2 and TRBJ2-3, with 9 nucleotides matching TRBD2. Trimming took 5 bases from V and 2 from J; bases not matched to a gene: 8. CDR1 and CDR2 (germline): SGHTA, FQGNSA. The CDR3 loop spans 16 amino acids.

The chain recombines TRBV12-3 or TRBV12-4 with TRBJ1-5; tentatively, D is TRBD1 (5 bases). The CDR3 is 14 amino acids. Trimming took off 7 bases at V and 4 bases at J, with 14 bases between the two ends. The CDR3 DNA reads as TGTGCCAGCACCTTTAGTGGGGGTAATCAGCCCCAGCATTTT. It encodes CASTFSGGNQPQHF.

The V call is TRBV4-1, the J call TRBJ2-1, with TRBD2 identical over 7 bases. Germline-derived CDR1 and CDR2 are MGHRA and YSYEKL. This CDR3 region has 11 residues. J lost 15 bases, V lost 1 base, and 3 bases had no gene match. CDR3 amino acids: CASSQGGGWFF. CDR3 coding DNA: TGCGCCAGCAGCCAAGGGGGGGGTTGGTTCTTC.

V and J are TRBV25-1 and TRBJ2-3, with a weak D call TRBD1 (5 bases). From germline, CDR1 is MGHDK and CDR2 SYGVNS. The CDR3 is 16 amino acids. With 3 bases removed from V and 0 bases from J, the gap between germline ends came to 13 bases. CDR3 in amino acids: CASSDGALASTDTQYF. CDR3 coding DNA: TGTGCCAGCAGTGATGGGGCGCTTGCTAGCACAGATACGCAGTATTTT. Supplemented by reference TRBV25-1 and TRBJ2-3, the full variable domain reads EADIYQTPRYLVIGTGKKITLECSQTMGHDKMYWYQQDPGMELHLIHYSYGVNSTEKGDLSSESTVSRIRTEHFPLTLESARPSHTSQYLCASSDGALASTDTQYFGPGTRLTVL.

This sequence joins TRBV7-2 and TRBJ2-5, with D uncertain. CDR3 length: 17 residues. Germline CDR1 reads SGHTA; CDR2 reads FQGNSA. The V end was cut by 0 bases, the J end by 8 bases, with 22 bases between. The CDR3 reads CASSLAPARWQLGTQYF. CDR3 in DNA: TGTGCCAGCAGCTTAGCCCCAGCCCGGTGGCAACTGGGAACCCAGTACTTC.

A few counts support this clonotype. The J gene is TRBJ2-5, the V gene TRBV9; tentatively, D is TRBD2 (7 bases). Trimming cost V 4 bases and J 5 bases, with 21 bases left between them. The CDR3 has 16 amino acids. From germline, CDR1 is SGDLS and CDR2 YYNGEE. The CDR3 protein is CASSKLTGGEGETQYF. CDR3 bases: TGTGCCAGCAGCAAACTTACGGGGGGCGAGGGTGAGACCCAGTACTTC.

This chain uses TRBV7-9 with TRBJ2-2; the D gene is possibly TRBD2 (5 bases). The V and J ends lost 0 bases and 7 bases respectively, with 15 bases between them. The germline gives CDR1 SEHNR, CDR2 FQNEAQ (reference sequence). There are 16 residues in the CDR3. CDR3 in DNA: TGTGCCAGCAGCTTAGCGGTGACCAGCGGTATCGGGGAGCTGTTTTTT. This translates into CASSLAVTSGIGELFF.

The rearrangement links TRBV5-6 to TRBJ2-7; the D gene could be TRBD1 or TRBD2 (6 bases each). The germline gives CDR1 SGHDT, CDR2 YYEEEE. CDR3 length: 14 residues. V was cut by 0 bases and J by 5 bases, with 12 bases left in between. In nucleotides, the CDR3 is TGTGCCAGCAGCTTGGCCATCGGGGGCCACGAGCAGTACTTC. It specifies CASSLAIGGHEQYF. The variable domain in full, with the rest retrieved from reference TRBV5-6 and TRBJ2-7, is DAGVTQSPTHLIKTRGQQVTLRCSPKSGHDTVSWYQQALGQGPQFIFQYYEEEERQRGNFPDRFSGHQFPNYSSELNVNALLLGDSALYLCASSLAIGGHEQYFGPGTRLTVT.

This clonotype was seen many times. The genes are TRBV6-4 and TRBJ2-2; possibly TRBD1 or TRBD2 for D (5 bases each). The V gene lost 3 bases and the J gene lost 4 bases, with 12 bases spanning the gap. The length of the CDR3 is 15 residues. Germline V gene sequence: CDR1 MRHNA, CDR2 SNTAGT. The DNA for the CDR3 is TGTGCCAGCAGTGAAGAAGGGGAGAGCACCGGGGAGCTGTTTTTT. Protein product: CASSEEGESTGELFF.

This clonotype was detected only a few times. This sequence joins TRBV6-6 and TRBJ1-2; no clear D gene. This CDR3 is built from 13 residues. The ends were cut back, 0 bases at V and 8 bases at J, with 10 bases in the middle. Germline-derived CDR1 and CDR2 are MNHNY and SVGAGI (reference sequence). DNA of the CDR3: TGTGCCAGCAGTTACTCCCCCTCCTTGGGCTACACCTTC. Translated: CASSYSPSLGYTF.

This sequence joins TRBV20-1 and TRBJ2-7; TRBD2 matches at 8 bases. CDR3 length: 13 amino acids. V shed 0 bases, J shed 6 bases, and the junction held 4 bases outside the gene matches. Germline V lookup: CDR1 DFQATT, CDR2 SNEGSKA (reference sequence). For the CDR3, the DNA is TGCAGTGCTAGAGACGGGAGGGCGTTCGAGCAGTACTTC. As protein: CSARDGRAFEQYF.

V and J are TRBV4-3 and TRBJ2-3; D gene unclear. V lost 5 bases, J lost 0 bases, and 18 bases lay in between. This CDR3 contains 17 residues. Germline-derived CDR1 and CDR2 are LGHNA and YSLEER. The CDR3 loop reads CASSYYNSGFSTDTQYF. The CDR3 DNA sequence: TGCGCCAGCAGCTATTACAACTCGGGTTTTAGCACAGATACGCAGTATTTT.